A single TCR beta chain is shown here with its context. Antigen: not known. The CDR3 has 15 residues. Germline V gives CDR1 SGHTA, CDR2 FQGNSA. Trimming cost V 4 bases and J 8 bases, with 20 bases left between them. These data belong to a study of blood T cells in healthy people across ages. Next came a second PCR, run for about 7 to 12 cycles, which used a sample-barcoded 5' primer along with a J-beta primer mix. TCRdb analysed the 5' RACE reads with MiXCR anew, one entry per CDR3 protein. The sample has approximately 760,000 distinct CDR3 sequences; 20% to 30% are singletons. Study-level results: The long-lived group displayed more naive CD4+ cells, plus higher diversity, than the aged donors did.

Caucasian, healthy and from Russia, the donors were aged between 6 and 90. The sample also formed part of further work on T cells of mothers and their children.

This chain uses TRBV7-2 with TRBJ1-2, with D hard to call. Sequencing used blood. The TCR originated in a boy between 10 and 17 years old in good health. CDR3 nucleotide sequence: TGTGCCAGCAGCTCGATGGTAGGATTCCACCAAGGCTACACCTTC. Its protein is CASSSMVGFHQGYTF.